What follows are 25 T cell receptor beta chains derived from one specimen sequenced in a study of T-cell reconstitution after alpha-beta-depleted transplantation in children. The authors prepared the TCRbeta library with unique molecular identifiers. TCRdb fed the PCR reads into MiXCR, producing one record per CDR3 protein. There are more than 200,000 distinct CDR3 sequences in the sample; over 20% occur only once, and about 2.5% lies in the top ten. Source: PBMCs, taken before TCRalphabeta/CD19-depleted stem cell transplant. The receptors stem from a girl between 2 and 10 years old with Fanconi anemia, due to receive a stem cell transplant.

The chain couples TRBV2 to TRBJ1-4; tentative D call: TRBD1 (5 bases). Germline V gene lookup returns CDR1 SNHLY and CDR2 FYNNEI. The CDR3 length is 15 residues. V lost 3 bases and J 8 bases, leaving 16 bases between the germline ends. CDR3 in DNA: TGTGCCAGCAGTGACGGGGCCTTAGCCAGGGAAAAACTGTTTTTT. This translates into CASSDGALAREKLFF. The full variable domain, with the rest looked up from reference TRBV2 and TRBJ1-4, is EPEVTQTPSHQVTQMGQEVILRCVPISNHLYFYWYRQILGQKVEFLVSFYNNEISEKSEIFDDQFSVERPDGSNFTLKIRSTKLEDSAMYFCASSDGALAREKLFFGSGTQLSVL.

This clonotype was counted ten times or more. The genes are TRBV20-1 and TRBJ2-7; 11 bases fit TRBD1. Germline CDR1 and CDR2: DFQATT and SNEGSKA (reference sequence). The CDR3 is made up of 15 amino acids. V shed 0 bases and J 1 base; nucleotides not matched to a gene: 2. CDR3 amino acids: CSARDGTGGSYEQYF. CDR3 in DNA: TGCAGTGCTAGAGATGGGACAGGGGGTTCCTACGAGCAGTACTTC.

In DNA form, the CDR3 reads TGCAGCGTTCAAGCGGGAGTTTACAATGAGCAGTTCTTC. Translating gives CSVQAGVYNEQFF. This rearrangement joins TRBV29-1 to TRBJ2-1; 8 positions match TRBD2. This CDR3 is built from 13 residues. Germline V CDR1 and CDR2: SQVTM, ANQGSEA. The V gene end was trimmed by 5 bases and the J gene end by 4 bases; junction bases not matched to a gene: 4.

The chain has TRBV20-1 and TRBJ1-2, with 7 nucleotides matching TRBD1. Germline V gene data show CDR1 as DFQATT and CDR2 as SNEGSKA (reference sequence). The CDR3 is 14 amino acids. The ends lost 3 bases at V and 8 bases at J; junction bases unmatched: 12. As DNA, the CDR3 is TGCAGTGCTAGCCTTTACAGGGGTGAGAGGGGCTACACCTTC. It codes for CSASLYRGERGYTF.

CDR3 nucleotides: TGCAGTGCTAGCCGTGCTGGGGGCGCGTACGAGCAGTACTTC. Translated: CSASRAGGAYEQYF. The rearrangement links TRBV20-1 to TRBJ2-7; tentative D call: TRBD1 (6 bases). CDR1 is DFQATT, CDR2 SNEGSKA, per germline (reference sequence). Deletions cut 3 bases from V and 4 bases from J, with 16 bases between. This CDR3 contains 14 residues.

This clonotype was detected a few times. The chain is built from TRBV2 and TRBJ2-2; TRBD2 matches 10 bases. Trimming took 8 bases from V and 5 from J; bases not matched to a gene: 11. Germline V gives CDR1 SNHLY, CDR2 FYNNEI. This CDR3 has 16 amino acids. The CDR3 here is CASVRRTSGWTGELFF. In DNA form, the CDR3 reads TGTGCCAGCGTCCGAAGGACTAGCGGATGGACCGGGGAGCTGTTTTTT.

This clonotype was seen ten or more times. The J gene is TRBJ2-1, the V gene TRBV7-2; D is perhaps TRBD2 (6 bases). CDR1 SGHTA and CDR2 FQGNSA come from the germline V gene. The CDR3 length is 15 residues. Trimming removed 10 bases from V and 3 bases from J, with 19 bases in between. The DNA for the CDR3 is TGTGCCAAGCTAGCGACACGGAGAGGCTACAATGAGCAGTTCTTC. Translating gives CAKLATRRGYNEQFF.

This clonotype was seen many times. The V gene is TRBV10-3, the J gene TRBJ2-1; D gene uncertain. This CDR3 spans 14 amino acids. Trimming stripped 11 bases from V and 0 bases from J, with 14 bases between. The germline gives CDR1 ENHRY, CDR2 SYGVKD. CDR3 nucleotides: TGTGCCCCCCAAGCGCTTAGCTCCTACAATGAGCAGTTCTTC. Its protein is CAPQALSSYNEQFF.

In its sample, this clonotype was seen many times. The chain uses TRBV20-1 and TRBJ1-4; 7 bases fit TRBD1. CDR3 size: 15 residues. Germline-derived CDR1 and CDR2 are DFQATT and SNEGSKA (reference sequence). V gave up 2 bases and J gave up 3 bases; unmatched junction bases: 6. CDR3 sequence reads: CSARLGGRANEKLFF. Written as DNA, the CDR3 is TGCAGTGCTAGACTAGGGGGCAGGGCTAATGAAAAACTGTTTTTT.

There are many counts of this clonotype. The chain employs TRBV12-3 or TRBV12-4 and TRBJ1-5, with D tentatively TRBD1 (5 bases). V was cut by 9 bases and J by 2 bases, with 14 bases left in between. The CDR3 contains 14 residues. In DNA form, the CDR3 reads TGTGCCAGTGACAGAGGCGGAGGCAATCAGCCCCAGCATTTT. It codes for CASDRGGGNQPQHF.

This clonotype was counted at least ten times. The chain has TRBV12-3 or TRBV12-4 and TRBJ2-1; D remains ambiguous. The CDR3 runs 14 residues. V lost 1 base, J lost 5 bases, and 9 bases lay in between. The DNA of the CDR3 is TGTGCCAGCAGTTTAGGCCATGGGAACAATGAGCAGTTCTTC. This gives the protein CASSLGHGNNEQFF.

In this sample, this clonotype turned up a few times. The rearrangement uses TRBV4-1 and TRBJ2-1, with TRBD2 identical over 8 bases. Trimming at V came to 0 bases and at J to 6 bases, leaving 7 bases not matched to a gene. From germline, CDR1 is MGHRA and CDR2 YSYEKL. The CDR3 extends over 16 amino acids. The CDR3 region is CASSQESRGASNEQFF. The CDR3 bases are TGCGCCAGCAGCCAAGAGTCGCGGGGGGCGTCCAATGAGCAGTTCTTC.

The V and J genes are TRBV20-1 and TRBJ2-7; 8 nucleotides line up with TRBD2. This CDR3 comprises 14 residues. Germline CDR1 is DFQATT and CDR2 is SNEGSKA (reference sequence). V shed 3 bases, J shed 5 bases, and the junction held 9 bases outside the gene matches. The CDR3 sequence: CSASRSSGGDEQYF. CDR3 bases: TGCAGTGCTAGTAGGTCCAGCGGGGGAGACGAGCAGTACTTC.

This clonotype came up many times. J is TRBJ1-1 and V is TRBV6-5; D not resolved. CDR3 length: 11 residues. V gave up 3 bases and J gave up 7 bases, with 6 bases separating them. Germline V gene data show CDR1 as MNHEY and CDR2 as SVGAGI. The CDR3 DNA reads TGTGCCAGCAGTTATGCTGATGAAGCTTTCTTT. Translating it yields CASSYADEAFF.

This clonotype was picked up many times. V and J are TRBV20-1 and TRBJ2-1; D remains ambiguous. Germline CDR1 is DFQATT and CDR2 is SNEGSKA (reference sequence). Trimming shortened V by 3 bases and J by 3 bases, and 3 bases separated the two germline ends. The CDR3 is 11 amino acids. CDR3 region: CSASVYNEQFF. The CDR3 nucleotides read TGCAGTGCTAGTGTCTACAATGAGCAGTTCTTC.

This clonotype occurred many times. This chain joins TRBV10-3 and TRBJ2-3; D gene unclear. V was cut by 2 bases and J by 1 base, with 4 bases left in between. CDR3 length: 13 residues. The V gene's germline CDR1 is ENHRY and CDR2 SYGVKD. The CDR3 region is CAISELGTDTQYF. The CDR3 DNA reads TGTGCCATCAGTGAGCTCGGCACAGATACGCAGTATTTT.

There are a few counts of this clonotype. DNA for the CDR3: TGTGCCAGCAGTTACACAGGGGACTCCTACAATGAGCAGTTCTTC. Translated, it gives CASSYTGDSYNEQFF. J is TRBJ2-1 and V is TRBV6-5; 7 bases are shared with TRBD1. The germline V gene has CDR1 MNHEY and CDR2 SVGAGI. With V trimmed by 2 bases and J by 0 bases, 1 base remained unmatched. The CDR3 totals 15 residues.

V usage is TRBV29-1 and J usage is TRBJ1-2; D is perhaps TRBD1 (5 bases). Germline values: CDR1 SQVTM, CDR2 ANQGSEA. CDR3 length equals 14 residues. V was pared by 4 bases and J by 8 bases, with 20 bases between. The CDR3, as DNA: TGCAGCGTTGGCTGGGGGGAGAAGGAGTACGGCTACACCTTC. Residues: CSVGWGEKEYGYTF.

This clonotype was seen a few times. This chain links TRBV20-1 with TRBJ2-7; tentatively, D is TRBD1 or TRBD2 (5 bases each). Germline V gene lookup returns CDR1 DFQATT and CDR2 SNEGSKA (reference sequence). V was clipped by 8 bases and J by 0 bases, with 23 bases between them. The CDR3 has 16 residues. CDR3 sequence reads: CSTERPWGSLSYEQYF. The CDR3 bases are TGCAGTACCGAACGTCCCTGGGGGAGCCTCTCCTACGAGCAGTACTTC.

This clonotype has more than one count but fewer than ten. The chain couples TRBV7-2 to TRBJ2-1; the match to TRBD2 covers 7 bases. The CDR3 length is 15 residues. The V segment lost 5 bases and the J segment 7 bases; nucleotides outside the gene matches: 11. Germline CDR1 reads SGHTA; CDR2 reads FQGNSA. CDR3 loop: CASSTRIAGMNEQFF. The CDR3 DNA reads TGTGCCAGCAGCACACGGATAGCGGGTATGAATGAGCAGTTCTTC.

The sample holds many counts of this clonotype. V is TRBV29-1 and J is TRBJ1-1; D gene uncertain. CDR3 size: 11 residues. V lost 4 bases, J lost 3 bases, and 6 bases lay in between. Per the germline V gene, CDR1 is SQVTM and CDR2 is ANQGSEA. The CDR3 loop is CSVVRYTEAFF. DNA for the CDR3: TGCAGCGTTGTGCGCTACACTGAAGCTTTCTTT.

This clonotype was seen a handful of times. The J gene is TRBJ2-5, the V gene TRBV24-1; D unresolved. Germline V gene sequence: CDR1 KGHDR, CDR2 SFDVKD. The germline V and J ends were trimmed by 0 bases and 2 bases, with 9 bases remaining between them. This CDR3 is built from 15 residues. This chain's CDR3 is CATSDLLGPQETQYF. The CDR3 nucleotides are TGTGCCACCAGTGATTTGCTTGGGCCACAAGAGACCCAGTACTTC.

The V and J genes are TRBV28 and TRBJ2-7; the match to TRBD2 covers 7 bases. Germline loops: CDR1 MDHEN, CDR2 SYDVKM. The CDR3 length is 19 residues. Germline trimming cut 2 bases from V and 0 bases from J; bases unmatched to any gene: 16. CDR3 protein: CASSLTPSGYPGGSYEQYF. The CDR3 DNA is TGTGCCAGCAGTTTAACCCCTAGCGGATACCCTGGGGGCTCCTACGAGCAGTACTTC.

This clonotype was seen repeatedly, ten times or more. DNA for the CDR3: TGTGCCAGCAGGGGGGACTTTAACACCGGGGAGCTGTTTTTT. Residues: CASRGDFNTGELFF. The chain uses TRBV6-1 and TRBJ2-2; tentative D call: TRBD2 (6 bases). The germline gives CDR1 MNHNS, CDR2 SASEGT. Trimming removed 6 bases at V and 2 bases at J, with 10 bases between. This CDR3 has 14 residues.

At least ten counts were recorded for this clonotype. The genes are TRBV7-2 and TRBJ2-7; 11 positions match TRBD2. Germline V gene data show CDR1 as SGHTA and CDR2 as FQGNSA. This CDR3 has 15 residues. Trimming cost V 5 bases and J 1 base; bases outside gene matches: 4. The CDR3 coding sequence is TGTGCCAGCAGCGGGGGACTAGCGGAGTCCTACGAGCAGTACTTC. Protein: CASSGGLAESYEQYF.